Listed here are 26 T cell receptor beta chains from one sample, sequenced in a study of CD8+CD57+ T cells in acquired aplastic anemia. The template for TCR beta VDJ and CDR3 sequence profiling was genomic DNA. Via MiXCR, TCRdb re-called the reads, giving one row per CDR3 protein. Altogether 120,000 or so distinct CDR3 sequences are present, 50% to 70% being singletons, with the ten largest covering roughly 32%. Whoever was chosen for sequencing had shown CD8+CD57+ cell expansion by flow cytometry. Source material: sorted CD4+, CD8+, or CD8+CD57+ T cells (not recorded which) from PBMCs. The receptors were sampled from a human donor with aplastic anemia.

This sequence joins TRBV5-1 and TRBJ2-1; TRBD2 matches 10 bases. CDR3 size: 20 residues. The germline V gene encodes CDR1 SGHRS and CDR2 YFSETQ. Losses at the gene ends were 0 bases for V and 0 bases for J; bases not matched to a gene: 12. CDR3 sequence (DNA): TGCGCCAGCAGCTTGGCTCCCTCCTCTAGCGGGAGAAGCTCCTACAATGAGCAGTTCTTC. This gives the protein CASSLAPSSSGRSSYNEQFF. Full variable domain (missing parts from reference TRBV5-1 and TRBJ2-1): KAGVTQTPRYLIKTRGQQVTLSCSPISGHRSVSWYQQTPGQGLQFLFEYFSETQRNKGNFPGRFSGRQFSNSRSEMNVSTLELGDSALYLCASSLAPSSSGRSSYNEQFFGPGTRLTVL.

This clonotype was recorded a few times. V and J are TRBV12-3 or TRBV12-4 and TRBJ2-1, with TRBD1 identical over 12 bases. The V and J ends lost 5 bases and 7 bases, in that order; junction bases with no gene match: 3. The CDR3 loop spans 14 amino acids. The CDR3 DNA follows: TGTGCCAGCAGTCTGGGACAGGGGGCTAATGAGCAGTTCTTC. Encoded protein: CASSLGQGANEQFF.

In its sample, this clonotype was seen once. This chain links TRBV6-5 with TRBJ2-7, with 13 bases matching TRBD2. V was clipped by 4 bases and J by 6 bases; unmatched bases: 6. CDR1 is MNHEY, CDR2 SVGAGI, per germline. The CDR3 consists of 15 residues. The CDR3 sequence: CASSSPGLAGSEQYF. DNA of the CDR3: TGTGCCAGCAGTTCACCGGGACTAGCGGGGAGCGAGCAGTACTTC.

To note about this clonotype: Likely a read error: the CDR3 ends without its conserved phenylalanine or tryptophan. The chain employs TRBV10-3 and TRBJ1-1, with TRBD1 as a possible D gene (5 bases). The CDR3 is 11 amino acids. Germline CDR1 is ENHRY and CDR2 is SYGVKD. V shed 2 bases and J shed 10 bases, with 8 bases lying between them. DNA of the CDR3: TGTGCCATCAGTGAGGACAGCGGAGCTTTCGTT. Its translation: CAISEDSGAFV.

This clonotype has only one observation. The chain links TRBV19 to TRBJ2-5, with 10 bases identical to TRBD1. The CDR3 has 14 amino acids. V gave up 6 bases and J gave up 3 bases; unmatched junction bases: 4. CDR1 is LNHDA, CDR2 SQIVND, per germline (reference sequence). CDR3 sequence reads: CASRMTGGKETQYF. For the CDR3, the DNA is TGTGCCAGTAGGATGACAGGGGGCAAAGAGACCCAGTACTTC.

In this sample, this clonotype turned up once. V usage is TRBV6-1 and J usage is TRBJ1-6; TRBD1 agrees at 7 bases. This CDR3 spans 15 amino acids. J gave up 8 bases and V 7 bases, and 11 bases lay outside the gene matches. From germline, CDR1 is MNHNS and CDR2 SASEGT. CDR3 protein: CASTQTGPLYSPLHF. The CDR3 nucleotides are TGTGCCAGCACTCAGACAGGGCCGCTCTATTCACCCCTCCACTTT.

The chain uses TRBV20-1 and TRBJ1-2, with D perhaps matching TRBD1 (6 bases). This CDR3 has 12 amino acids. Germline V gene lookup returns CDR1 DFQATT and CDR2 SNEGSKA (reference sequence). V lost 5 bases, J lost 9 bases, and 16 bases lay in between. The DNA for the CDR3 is TGCAGTGCTGGGGGCCCCGGGTCGAGCTACACCTTC. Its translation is CSAGGPGSSYTF.

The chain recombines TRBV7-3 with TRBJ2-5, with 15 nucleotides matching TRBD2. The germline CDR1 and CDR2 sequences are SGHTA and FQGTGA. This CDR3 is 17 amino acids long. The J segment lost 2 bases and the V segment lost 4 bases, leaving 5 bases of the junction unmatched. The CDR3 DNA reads TGTGCCAGCAGCTCCGGGACTAGCGGGGGGCGGCAAGAGACCCAGTACTTC. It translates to CASSSGTSGGRQETQYF.

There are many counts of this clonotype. The CDR3 here is CASSLTGGINTEAFF. DNA of the CDR3: TGTGCCAGCAGTCTCACAGGGGGCATAAACACTGAAGCTTTCTTT. This rearrangement joins TRBV2 to TRBJ1-1; 9 bases are a match to TRBD1. Germline V CDR1 and CDR2: SNHLY, FYNNEI. The CDR3 is made up of 15 amino acids. V dropped 5 bases and J dropped 2; count of bases not matched to a gene: 6. Full variable domain (missing parts from reference TRBV2 and TRBJ1-1): EPEVTQTPSHQVTQMGQEVILRCVPISNHLYFYWYRQILGQKVEFLVSFYNNEISEKSEIFDDQFSVERPDGSNFTLKIRSTKLEDSAMYFCASSLTGGINTEAFFGQGTRLTVV.

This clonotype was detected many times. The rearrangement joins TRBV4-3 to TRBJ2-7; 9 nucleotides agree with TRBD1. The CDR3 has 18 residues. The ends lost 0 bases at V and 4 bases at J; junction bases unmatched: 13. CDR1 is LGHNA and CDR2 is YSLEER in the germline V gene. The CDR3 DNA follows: TGCGCCAGCAGCCAAGACCGAGTCCGGGACAGGGTAGGGTACGAGCAGTACTTC. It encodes CASSQDRVRDRVGYEQYF.

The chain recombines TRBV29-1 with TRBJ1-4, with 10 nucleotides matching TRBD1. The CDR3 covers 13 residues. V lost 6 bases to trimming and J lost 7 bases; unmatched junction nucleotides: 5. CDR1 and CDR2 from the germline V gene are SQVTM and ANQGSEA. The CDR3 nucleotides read TGCAGCGTCCCCGGGACAGGGGTTGAAAAACTGTTTTTT. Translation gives CSVPGTGVEKLFF.

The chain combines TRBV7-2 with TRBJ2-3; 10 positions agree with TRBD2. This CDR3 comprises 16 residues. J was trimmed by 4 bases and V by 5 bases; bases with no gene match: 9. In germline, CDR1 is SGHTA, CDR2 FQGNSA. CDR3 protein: CASSQIAGGSSDTQYF. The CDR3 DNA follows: TGTGCCAGCAGCCAAATAGCGGGGGGAAGCTCAGATACGCAGTATTTT.

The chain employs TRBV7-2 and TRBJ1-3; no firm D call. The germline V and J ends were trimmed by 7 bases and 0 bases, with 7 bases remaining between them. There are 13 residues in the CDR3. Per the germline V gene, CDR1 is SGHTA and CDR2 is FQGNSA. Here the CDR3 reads CASTLFSGNTIYF. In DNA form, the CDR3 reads TGTGCCAGCACCCTCTTCTCTGGAAACACCATATATTTT.

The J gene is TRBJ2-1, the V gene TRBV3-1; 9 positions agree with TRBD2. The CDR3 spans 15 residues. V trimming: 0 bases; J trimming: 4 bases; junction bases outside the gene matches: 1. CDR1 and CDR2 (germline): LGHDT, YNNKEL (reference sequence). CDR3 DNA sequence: TGTGCCAGCAGCCAAGAAGCGGGGGGATACAATGAGCAGTTCTTC. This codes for CASSQEAGGYNEQFF.

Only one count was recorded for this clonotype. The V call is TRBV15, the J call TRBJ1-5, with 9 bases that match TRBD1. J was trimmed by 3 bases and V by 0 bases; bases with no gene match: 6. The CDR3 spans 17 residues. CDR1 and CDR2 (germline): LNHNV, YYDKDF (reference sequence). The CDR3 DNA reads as TGTGCCACCAGCAGAGATGGGGGGACAGGGAACAATCAGCCCCAGCATTTT. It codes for CATSRDGGTGNNQPQHF.

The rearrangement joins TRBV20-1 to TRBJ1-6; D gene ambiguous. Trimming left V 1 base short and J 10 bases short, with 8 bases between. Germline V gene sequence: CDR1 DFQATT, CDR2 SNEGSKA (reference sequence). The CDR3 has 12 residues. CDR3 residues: CSARGWSSPLHF. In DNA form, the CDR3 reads TGCAGTGCTAGAGGATGGAGCTCACCCCTCCACTTT.

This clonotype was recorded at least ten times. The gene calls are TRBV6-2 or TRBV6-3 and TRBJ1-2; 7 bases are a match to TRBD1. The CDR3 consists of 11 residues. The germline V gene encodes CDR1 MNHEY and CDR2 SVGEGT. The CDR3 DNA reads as TGTGCGATAGGACAGGACTATGGCTACACCTTC. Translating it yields CAIGQDYGYTF.

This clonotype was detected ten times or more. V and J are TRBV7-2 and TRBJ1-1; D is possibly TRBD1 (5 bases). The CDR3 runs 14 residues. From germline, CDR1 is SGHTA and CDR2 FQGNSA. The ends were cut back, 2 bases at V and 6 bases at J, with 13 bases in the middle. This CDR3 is CASSLSGPLAEAFF. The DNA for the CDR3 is TGTGCCAGCAGCTTATCAGGGCCTTTGGCTGAAGCTTTCTTT. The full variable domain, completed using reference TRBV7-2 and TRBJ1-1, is GAGVSQSPSNKVTEKGKDVELRCDPISGHTALYWYRQSLGQGLEFLIYFQGNSAPDKSGLPSDRFSAERTGGSVSTLTIQRTQQEDSAVYLCASSLSGPLAEAFFGQGTRLTVV.

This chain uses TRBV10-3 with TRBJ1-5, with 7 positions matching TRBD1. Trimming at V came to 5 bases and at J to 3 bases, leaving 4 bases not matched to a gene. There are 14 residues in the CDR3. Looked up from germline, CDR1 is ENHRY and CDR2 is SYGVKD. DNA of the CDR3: TGTGCCATCAGTCCTGACAGGGACAATCAGCCCCAGCATTTT. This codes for CAISPDRDNQPQHF.

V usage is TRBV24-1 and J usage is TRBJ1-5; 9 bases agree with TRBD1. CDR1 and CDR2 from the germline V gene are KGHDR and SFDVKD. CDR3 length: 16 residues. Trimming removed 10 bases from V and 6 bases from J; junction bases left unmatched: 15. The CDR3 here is CATNYRGTGTSQPQHF. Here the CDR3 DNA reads TGTGCCACAAATTATCGGGGGACAGGGACATCTCAGCCCCAGCATTTT.

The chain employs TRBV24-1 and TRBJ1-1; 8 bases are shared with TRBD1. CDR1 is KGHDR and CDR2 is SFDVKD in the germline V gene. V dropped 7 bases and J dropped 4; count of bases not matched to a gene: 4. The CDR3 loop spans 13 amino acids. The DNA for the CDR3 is TGTGCCACCAGGTCAGGGGGCCTCACTGAAGCTTTCTTT. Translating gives CATRSGGLTEAFF.

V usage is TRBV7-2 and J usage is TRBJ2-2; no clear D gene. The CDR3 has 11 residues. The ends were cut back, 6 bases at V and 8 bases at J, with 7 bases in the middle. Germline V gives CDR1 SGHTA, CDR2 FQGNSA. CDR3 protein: CASRQTGELFF. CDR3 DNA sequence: TGTGCCAGCAGACAAACAGGGGAGCTGTTTTTT. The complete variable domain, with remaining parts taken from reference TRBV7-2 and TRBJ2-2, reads GAGVSQSPSNKVTEKGKDVELRCDPISGHTALYWYRQSLGQGLEFLIYFQGNSAPDKSGLPSDRFSAERTGGSVSTLTIQRTQQEDSAVYLCASRQTGELFFGEGSRLTVL.

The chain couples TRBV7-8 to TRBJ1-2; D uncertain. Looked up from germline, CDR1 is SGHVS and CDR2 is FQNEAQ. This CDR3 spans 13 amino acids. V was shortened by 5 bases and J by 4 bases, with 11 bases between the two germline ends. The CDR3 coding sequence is TGTGCCAGCAGCCCAGAACGTTCCTATGGCTACACCTTC. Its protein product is CASSPERSYGYTF.

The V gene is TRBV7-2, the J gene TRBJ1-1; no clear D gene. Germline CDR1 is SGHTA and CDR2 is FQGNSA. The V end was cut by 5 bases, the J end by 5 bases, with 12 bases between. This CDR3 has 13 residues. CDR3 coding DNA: TGTGCCAGCAGCGTGGAACAGAGTACTGAAGCTTTCTTT. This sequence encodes CASSVEQSTEAFF.

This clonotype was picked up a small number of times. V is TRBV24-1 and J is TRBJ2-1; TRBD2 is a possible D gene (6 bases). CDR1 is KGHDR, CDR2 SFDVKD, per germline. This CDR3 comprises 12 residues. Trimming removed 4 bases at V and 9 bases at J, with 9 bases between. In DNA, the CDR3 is TGTGCCACCAGTGACAGCGGGCCTGAGCAGTTCTTC. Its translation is CATSDSGPEQFF.

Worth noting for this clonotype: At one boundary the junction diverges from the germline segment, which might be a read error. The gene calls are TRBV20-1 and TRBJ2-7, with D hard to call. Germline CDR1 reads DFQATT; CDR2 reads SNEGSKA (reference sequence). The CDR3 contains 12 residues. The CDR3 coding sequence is TGCAGTGCTAGAGATCAGCCCTACGAGCAGTGCTTC. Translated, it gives CSARDQPYEQCF.